Here is one T cell receptor beta chain with its context. Antigen specificity is unknown. After removal of 0 bases from V and 3 bases from J, the junction contained 4 bases not matched to a gene. CDR1 and CDR2 (germline): ENHRY, SYGVKD. The CDR3 is 15 residues long. The time point denotes: week 5, during vaccination. Vaccinated patients received 300 ug of mutant IDH1 20-mer peptide per dose, with topical imiquimod. Donors harbored newly found WHO grade 3 or 4 IDH1-mutant, ATRX-lost astrocytomas. Repertoires were generated with immunoSEQ multiplex PCR, while TCRdb's copy carries only in-frame clones and drops some. Here the sample spans about 40,000 clones, roughly 90% being singletons. This specimen comes from a study of a mutant IDH1 vaccine in newly diagnosed glioma. Overall study context: Patients' prior therapy spanned radiotherapy, temozolomide, or both; most underwent both.

General study findings and limits: Any relationship between pseudoprogression and changes in top peripheral T cell clonotypes seemed absent. Altogether, 93.3% of patients exhibited vaccine-induced immune responses.

The chain has TRBV10-3 and TRBJ2-5; 7 bases are shared with TRBD1. The clonotype originates from a man aged 50 to 60 with glioma. Sequences were derived from PBMCs, sampled from a glioma patient whose treatment included an IDH1 peptide vaccine. As DNA, the CDR3 is TGTGCCATCAGTGAGTCGGCAGGGGGTAAAGAGACCCAGTACTTC. Encoded protein: CAISESAGGKETQYF.